The 20 T cell receptor beta chains reported below all come from one sample, sequenced in a study of T cells in Graves' hyperthyroidism and ophthalmopathy. RNA transcripts served as the template for amplifying TCR beta CDR3 regions. The TCR CDR3 first-round RT-PCR relied on the HTBI primer set. MiXCR was run by TCRdb on the multiplex PCR reads, yielding one entry per CDR3 protein. The sample holds 450,000 to 650,000 distinct CDR3 sequences, 12% to 15% seen once. The sequencing sample was made of blood. Receptor source: a woman aged 18-29 years with Graves' ophthalmopathy.

This clonotype was seen only a few times. The CDR3, as DNA: TGTGCTAGTGGCCAGGACAGGAGCGTTCAAAAACTGTTTTTT. Encoded protein: CASGQDRSVQKLFF. This chain connects TRBV12-5 to TRBJ1-4; TRBD1 matches 7 bases. The junction had 10 bases not matched to a gene; V was cut back by 6 bases and J by 9 bases. The CDR3 spans 14 residues. Germline CDR1 and CDR2: LGHNT and FRNRAP.

This clonotype was observed many times. The chain recombines TRBV10-3 with TRBJ2-7, with 13 bases identical to TRBD2. The CDR3 sequence is 18 residues long. Germline lookup yields CDR1 ENHRY and CDR2 SYGVKD. J lost 2 bases, V lost 0 bases, and 7 bases had no gene match. CDR3 sequence (DNA): TGTGCCATCAGTGAGTCCTTCGGACTAGCGGGAGATCCCTACGAGCAGTACTTC. Its translation: CAISESFGLAGDPYEQYF.

The chain has TRBV9 and TRBJ2-1; D perhaps matches TRBD2 (6 bases). CDR3 length: 15 residues. In germline, CDR1 is SGDLS, CDR2 YYNGEE. V dropped 5 bases and J dropped 0 bases, with 12 bases sitting between them. The CDR3 region is CASSQTSNSYNEQFF. For the CDR3, the DNA is TGTGCCAGCAGTCAAACTAGCAACTCCTACAATGAGCAGTTCTTC.

This clonotype was detected many times. The chain combines TRBV27 with TRBJ1-2; no reliable D call. This CDR3 has 13 residues. V was trimmed by 5 bases and J by 4 bases, leaving 11 bases between them. Germline-derived CDR1 and CDR2 are MNHEY and SMNVEV (reference sequence). The DNA of the CDR3 is TGTGCCAGCAGTGGCCACCCTCGCTATGGCTACACCTTC. Protein: CASSGHPRYGYTF.

This clonotype has ten or more counts. The chain carries TRBV18 and TRBJ2-1, with 7 bases aligning to TRBD2. Germline loops: CDR1 KGHSH, CDR2 LQKENI. This CDR3 spans 15 amino acids. V gave up 2 bases and J gave up 2 bases; unmatched junction bases: 3. CDR3 sequence: CASSPGRDPYNEQFF. The CDR3 DNA sequence: TGTGCCAGCTCACCAGGGAGGGACCCCTACAATGAGCAGTTCTTC.

In its sample, this clonotype was seen many times. The chain couples TRBV20-1 to TRBJ2-1; D uncertain. The CDR3 is made up of 16 amino acids. The germline V and J ends were trimmed by 0 bases and 5 bases, with 17 bases remaining between them. Germline loops: CDR1 DFQATT, CDR2 SNEGSKA (reference sequence). CDR3 amino acids: CSARDPLLPINNEQFF. For the CDR3, the DNA is TGCAGTGCTAGAGATCCCCTTTTACCTATCAACAATGAGCAGTTCTTC.

The V and J genes are TRBV2 and TRBJ1-5; TRBD1 matches at 9 bases. Looked up from germline, CDR1 is SNHLY and CDR2 is FYNNEI. V was pared by 3 bases and J by 4 bases, with 19 bases of the junction left unmatched. The CDR3 loop spans 20 amino acids. The CDR3 DNA reads as TGTGCCAGCAGTGAGCGGGATAAAACGGGACAGGGAAAGATTAATCAGCCCCAGCATTTT. This gives the protein CASSERDKTGQGKINQPQHF.

With respect to this clonotype: This may stem from a read error, because a much larger clone lies one nucleotide away. This chain uses TRBV11-1 with TRBJ2-7; possibly TRBD2 for D (6 bases). The CDR3 spans 13 residues. Germline assignment: CDR1 SGHAT and CDR2 FQDESV (reference sequence). Trimming shortened V by 5 bases and J by 13 bases, and 21 bases separated the two germline ends. CDR3 DNA: TGTGCCAGCAGCCCGTCGGCTGGCGGAGGGCATTACTTC. This codes for CASSPSAGGGHYF. Looking up the rest from reference TRBV11-1 and TRBJ2-7 gives the full variable domain: EAEVAQSPRYKITEKSQAVAFWCDPISGHATLYWYRQILGQGPELLVQFQDESVVDDSQLPKDRFSAERLKGVDSTLKIQPAELGDSAMYLCASSPSAGGGHYFGPGTRLTVT.

This chain links TRBV25-1 with TRBJ1-1, with 7 bases aligning to TRBD1. The CDR3 sequence is 15 residues long. Trimming removed 1 base from V and 4 bases from J; junction bases left unmatched: 6. The V gene's germline CDR1 is MGHDK and CDR2 SYGVNS. The CDR3 DNA reads TGTGCCAGCAGTGAATCACACAGGGGAACCACTGAAGCTTTCTTT. Its translation: CASSESHRGTTEAFF.

This clonotype was detected only a few times. The DNA for the CDR3 is TGTGCCAGCAGCCAAGTCCCACCACTAGCGGGAGGCACAGATACGCAGTATTTT. Translated: CASSQVPPLAGGTDTQYF. This chain joins TRBV4-2 and TRBJ2-3; 11 positions agree with TRBD2. The J segment lost 1 base and the V segment lost 1 base, leaving 7 bases of the junction unmatched. This CDR3 comprises 18 residues. Per the germline V gene, CDR1 is LGHNA and CDR2 is YNFKEQ.

This clonotype showed up just a few times. The chain carries TRBV9 and TRBJ2-2, with D unresolved. The CDR3 contains 17 residues. V lost 0 bases to trimming and J lost 6 bases, with 18 bases between them. CDR1 is SGDLS, CDR2 YYNGEE, per germline. CDR3 region: CASSVASGTRWSGELFF. Written as DNA, the CDR3 is TGTGCCAGCAGCGTAGCATCCGGAACCCGGTGGTCCGGGGAGCTGTTTTTT. The full variable domain, completed using reference TRBV9 and TRBJ2-2, is DSGVTQTPKHLITATGQRVTLRCSPRSGDLSVYWYQQSLDQGLQFLIQYYNGEERAKGNILERFSAQQFPDLHSELNLSSLELGDSALYFCASSVASGTRWSGELFFGEGSRLTVL.

Turning to this clonotype: One base away lies a much larger clone, so this may be a sequencing read error. The chain recombines TRBV3-1 with TRBJ1-2; the D is unclear. CDR3 size: 14 residues. Looked up from germline, CDR1 is LGHDT and CDR2 is YNNKEL (reference sequence). CDR3 sequence reads: CVSSQESQTYGYTF. As DNA, the CDR3 is TGTGTCAGCAGCCAAGAGTCCCAGACCTATGGCTACACCTTC.

In its sample, this clonotype was seen many times. The V and J genes are TRBV12-3 or TRBV12-4 and TRBJ1-4; 10 bases map to TRBD1. The CDR3 runs to 14 residues. Trimming removed 6 bases from V and 10 bases from J; junction bases left unmatched: 8. The CDR3 protein is CASSTGTGAGKLFF. CDR3 sequence (DNA): TGTGCCAGCAGCACCGGGACAGGGGCGGGAAAACTGTTTTTT.

This clonotype was recorded many times. The V call is TRBV2, the J call TRBJ2-2, with D perhaps matching TRBD2 (6 bases). Per the germline V gene, CDR1 is SNHLY and CDR2 is FYNNEI. The V end lost 6 bases, the J end lost 5 bases, and 10 bases lay between the germline ends. The CDR3 length is 13 residues. In DNA form, the CDR3 reads TGTGCCAGCAGCCAAGGGAGGACCGGGGAGCTGTTTTTT. Translating gives CASSQGRTGELFF.

The chain is built from TRBV24-1 and TRBJ2-3; maybe TRBD1 (6 bases). The CDR3 consists of 16 residues. Germline V gives CDR1 KGHDR, CDR2 SFDVKD. The V end lost 3 bases, the J end lost 0 bases, and 12 bases lay between the germline ends. CDR3 in amino acids: CATSDQDRASTDTQYF. The CDR3 DNA is TGTGCCACCAGTGATCAGGACAGAGCTAGCACAGATACGCAGTATTTT.

This chain connects TRBV28 to TRBJ1-6; unclear D gene. Per germline, CDR1 MDHEN and CDR2 SYDVKM. V was trimmed by 7 bases and J by 7 bases, leaving 11 bases between them. The CDR3 covers 13 residues. The DNA of the CDR3 is TGTGCCAGCACGGGGTATGGGAATTCACCCCTCCACTTT. It is translated as CASTGYGNSPLHF.

Of note for this clonotype: A clone one base away is much larger, so this may be a read error. The J gene is TRBJ2-3, the V gene TRBV7-9; 7 bases align to TRBD1. CDR1 is SEHNR and CDR2 is FQNEAQ in the germline V gene (reference sequence). CDR3 size: 13 residues. The CDR3 DNA reads TGTGCCAGCAGCGACAGGGTAACAGATATGCAGTATTTT. Translating gives CASSDRVTDMQYF.

A note on this clonotype: A much bigger clone sits one base away, suggesting this may be a read error. This rearrangement joins TRBV28 to TRBJ1-4; TRBD1 is a possible D gene (5 bases). V lost 3 bases and J lost 12, with 17 bases in between. This CDR3 spans 14 amino acids. Per germline, CDR1 MDHEN and CDR2 SYDVKM. CDR3 residues: CASSFSEGGEELFF. The CDR3 DNA sequence: TGTGCCAGCAGTTTTTCCGAGGGAGGGGAAGAACTGTTTTTT.

The chain couples TRBV6-1 to TRBJ1-2; D gene ambiguous. The CDR3 loop spans 16 amino acids. V dropped 2 bases and J dropped 4 bases, with 17 bases sitting between them. The germline V gene has CDR1 MNHNS and CDR2 SASEGT. The CDR3 loop reads CASSENILVDTYGYTF. The CDR3 DNA sequence: TGTGCCAGCAGTGAAAATATTTTGGTAGACACCTATGGCTACACCTTC.

V and J are TRBV11-1 and TRBJ2-1; 12 bases map to TRBD2. V gave up 5 bases and J gave up 8 bases; unmatched junction bases: 7. Germline assignment: CDR1 SGHAT and CDR2 FQDESV (reference sequence). The CDR3 totals 15 residues. CDR3 in amino acids: CASSARLAGVYEQFF. The CDR3 region has the DNA TGTGCCAGCAGCGCACGACTAGCGGGAGTCTATGAGCAGTTCTTC.